These 21 T cell receptor beta chains originate from one sample sequenced in a study of shared clonotypes between healthy human individuals. Using immunoSEQ multiplex PCR, the repertoire was profiled, and TCRdb retains in-frame clones only, with some absent. Among some 320,000 clones listed, over 75% were seen once. The sequencing sample was made of memory CD8+ T cells sorted from blood. Subset of the sample: CD45RO+ cells pooled with CCR7-negative TemRA cells. The receptors here all came from a man aged 18 to 29 in good health.

The table lists this clone with a few counts. CDR3 sequence (DNA): TGTGCCATCAGTTCGGTAGTGGGTCTCTCCTACGAGCAGTACTTC. Protein sequence: CAISSVVGLSYEQYF. The rearrangement uses TRBV10-3 and TRBJ2-7, with D hard to call. Per germline, CDR1 ENHRY and CDR2 SYGVKD. CDR3 length: 15 amino acids. V lost 5 bases, J lost 0 bases, and 14 bases lay in between.

The rearrangement uses TRBV6-6 and TRBJ1-2; no reliable D call. This CDR3 comprises 14 residues. Trimming pared 0 bases from V and 5 bases from J, leaving 10 bases between. Germline CDR1 MNHNY, CDR2 SVGAGI (reference sequence). CDR3 sequence (DNA): TGTGCCAGCAGTTACTCAGGAAACTGGTATGGCTACACCTTC. Translating it yields CASSYSGNWYGYTF.

The sample holds many counts of this clone. The J gene is TRBJ1-2, the V gene TRBV28, with 7 bases aligning to TRBD1. V lost 4 bases and J lost 4; bases outside the gene matches: 6. This CDR3 contains 14 residues. The germline CDR1 and CDR2 sequences are MDHEN and SYDVKM. CDR3 nucleotides: TGTGCCAGCAGTTGGGAGGGGGCCCTCTATGGCTACACCTTC. It codes for CASSWEGALYGYTF.

The rearrangement uses TRBV5-6 and TRBJ2-5, with a tentative D call TRBD2 (6 bases). There are 15 residues in the CDR3. The V gene's germline CDR1 is SGHDT and CDR2 YYEEEE. Trimming pared 1 base from V and 3 bases from J, leaving 13 bases between. CDR3 residues: CASSLPAGFKETQYF. Here the CDR3 DNA reads TGTGCCAGCAGCTTGCCCGCGGGATTCAAAGAGACCCAGTACTTC.

Points on this clone: At the DNA level, this CDR3 is encoded by other sequences in the same sample as well. The rearrangement uses TRBV27 and TRBJ2-6; TRBD1 might be the D (5 bases). This CDR3 is 16 amino acids long. Germline V lookup: CDR1 MNHEY, CDR2 SMNVEV (reference sequence). V was shortened by 0 bases and J by 1 base, with 7 bases between the two germline ends. The CDR3 region has the DNA TGTGCCAGCAGTTTATCTCCAGGGTCTGGGGCCAACGTCCTGACTTTC. This sequence encodes CASSLSPGSGANVLTF.

The CDR3 loop is CASSESLAGASYEQYF. The CDR3 DNA sequence: TGTGCCAGCAGTGAATCCCTAGCGGGGGCCTCCTACGAGCAGTACTTC. The chain has TRBV25-1 and TRBJ2-7, with 10 bases that match TRBD2. Germline CDR1 and CDR2: MGHDK and SYGVNS. After removal of 1 base from V and 0 bases from J, the junction contained 3 bases not matched to a gene. CDR3 size: 16 residues.

The V gene is TRBV29-1, the J gene TRBJ2-1; D perhaps matches TRBD1 (6 bases). The V end was cut by 4 bases, the J end by 0 bases, with 19 bases between. The CDR3 runs 17 residues. Germline V gives CDR1 SQVTM, CDR2 ANQGSEA. In DNA form, the CDR3 reads TGCAGCGTTGTCCCCGGTCGCACAGGGAGCTCCTACAATGAGCAGTTCTTC. Translated, it gives CSVVPGRTGSSYNEQFF.

The chain joins TRBV28 to TRBJ1-1, with 7 bases that match TRBD1. V lost 4 bases, J lost 3 bases, and 5 bases stayed unmatched. The CDR3 is 14 amino acids. Germline V gives CDR1 MDHEN, CDR2 SYDVKM. CDR3 residues: CASSSLGGYTEAFF. Written as DNA, the CDR3 is TGTGCCAGCAGTTCGCTAGGGGGCTACACTGAAGCTTTCTTT.

The gene calls are TRBV5-1 and TRBJ2-7; 14 bases are shared with TRBD2. Unmatched junction bases numbered 23, after V lost 4 bases and J lost 5 bases. The CDR3 has 21 amino acids. The germline CDR1 and CDR2 sequences are SGHRS and YFSETQ. CDR3: CASSPIPRGLAGVPLPDEQYF. The CDR3 coding sequence is TGCGCCAGCAGCCCCATCCCCAGGGGACTAGCGGGAGTTCCCTTACCCGACGAGCAGTACTTC.

The chain joins TRBV28 to TRBJ1-3, with D hard to call. Germline V gene sequence: CDR1 MDHEN, CDR2 SYDVKM. The CDR3 length is 15 residues. Trimming removed 3 bases from V and 0 bases from J, with 9 bases in between. CDR3 nucleotides: TGTGCCAGCAGTTTTTTAGGTCTCTCTGGAAACACCATATATTTT. It translates to CASSFLGLSGNTIYF.

The chain is built from TRBV4-1 and TRBJ2-7; TRBD2 aligns across 12 bases. V shed 3 bases, J shed 3 bases, and the junction held 6 bases outside the gene matches. The CDR3 has 16 amino acids. Germline CDR1 reads MGHRA; CDR2 reads YSYEKL. Here the CDR3 reads CASSQRGLAGHYEQYF. The CDR3 DNA reads as TGCGCCAGCAGCCAGAGAGGACTAGCGGGACACTACGAGCAGTACTTC.

V gene TRBV13 combines with J gene TRBJ2-2; D remains ambiguous. Trimming removed 1 base at V and 2 bases at J, with 11 bases between. The CDR3 extends over 16 amino acids. Germline V gives CDR1 PRHDT, CDR2 FYEKMQ (reference sequence). The CDR3 region is CASSLDGPLNTGELFF. CDR3 DNA sequence: TGTGCCAGCAGCTTAGATGGCCCTCTAAACACCGGGGAGCTGTTTTTT.

The chain combines TRBV30 with TRBJ2-3; perhaps TRBD1 as D (6 bases). Germline V gene lookup returns CDR1 GTSNPN and CDR2 SVGIG (reference sequence). Trimming removed 0 bases at V and 1 base at J, with 11 bases between. This CDR3 has 15 amino acids. CDR3 sequence: CAWSVQGLGTDTQYF. As DNA, the CDR3 is TGTGCCTGGAGTGTTCAGGGGCTCGGCACAGATACGCAGTATTTT.

The rearrangement uses TRBV4-1 and TRBJ1-2, with a possible D match to TRBD1 (6 bases). V was clipped by 5 bases and J by 2 bases, with 12 bases between them. There are 14 residues in the CDR3. Germline-derived CDR1 and CDR2 are MGHRA and YSYEKL. The CDR3 spells CASSSTTGNYGYTF. The CDR3 DNA follows: TGCGCCAGCAGCTCAACTACAGGGAACTATGGCTACACCTTC.

The rearrangement uses TRBV6-1 and TRBJ2-7; D not certain. The germline V and J ends were trimmed by 4 bases and 4 bases, with 11 bases remaining between them. Per the germline V gene, CDR1 is MNHNS and CDR2 is SASEGT. The CDR3 spans 13 residues. CDR3 sequence (DNA): TGTGCCAGCAGTGCAGGACCTCCGTACGAGCAGTACTTC. This translates into CASSAGPPYEQYF.

The J gene is TRBJ2-2, the V gene TRBV13, with 9 bases aligning to TRBD1. J lost 4 bases, V lost 5 bases, and 8 bases had no gene match. Looked up from germline, CDR1 is PRHDT and CDR2 is FYEKMQ (reference sequence). The CDR3 consists of 16 residues. The CDR3 coding sequence is TGTGCCAGCAGCACATTAACAGGGGGCAGCACCGGGGAGCTGTTTTTT. Protein product: CASSTLTGGSTGELFF.

The chain's CDR3 is CASSPGTSGYNEQFF. CDR3 DNA sequence: TGTGCCAGCAGTCCCGGGACTAGCGGTTACAATGAGCAGTTCTTC. The chain links TRBV7-6 to TRBJ2-1; 11 nucleotides match TRBD2. V trimming: 6 bases; J trimming: 4 bases; junction bases outside the gene matches: 5. The length of the CDR3 is 15 residues. Germline V gene sequence: CDR1 SGHVS, CDR2 FNYEAQ. Filled out from reference TRBV7-6 and TRBJ2-1, the complete variable domain reads GAGVSQSPRYKVTKRGQDVALRCDPISGHVSLYWYRQALGQGPEFLTYFNYEAQQDKSGLPNDRFSAERPEGSISTLTIQRTEQRDSAMYRCASSPGTSGYNEQFFGPGTRLTVL.

The chain employs TRBV9 and TRBJ1-3, with D possibly matching TRBD1 (6 bases). The CDR3 has 15 amino acids. Trimming left V 0 bases short and J 2 bases short, with 9 bases between. Looked up from germline, CDR1 is SGDLS and CDR2 is YYNGEE. CDR3 sequence reads: CASSVDGGPGNTIYF. The DNA for the CDR3 is TGTGCCAGCAGCGTAGATGGGGGGCCTGGAAACACCATATATTTT.

The chain has TRBV7-8 and TRBJ1-1; tentatively, D is TRBD1 (5 bases). This CDR3 has 17 residues. Trimming cost V 7 bases and J 0 bases, with 21 bases left between them. Germline loops: CDR1 SGHVS, CDR2 FQNEAQ. As DNA, the CDR3 is TGTGCCAGCACCCTAGACGAGGGCAGGGCTATGAACACTGAAGCTTTCTTT. This translates into CASTLDEGRAMNTEAFF.

V is TRBV10-3 and J is TRBJ2-7; perhaps TRBD2 as D (9 bases). Trimming pared 4 bases from V and 2 bases from J, leaving 24 bases between. The CDR3 totals 18 residues. Germline V gene sequence: CDR1 ENHRY, CDR2 SYGVKD. CDR3 amino acids: CAISGPGQAGGLTYEQYF. The CDR3 coding sequence is TGTGCCATCAGTGGCCCGGGACAGGCGGGGGGGCTCACCTACGAGCAGTACTTC.

The J gene is TRBJ1-1, the V gene TRBV7-9, with D unresolved. Trimming shortened V by 3 bases and J by 3 bases, and 8 bases separated the two germline ends. This CDR3 is built from 13 residues. Germline V gene lookup returns CDR1 SEHNR and CDR2 FQNEAQ (reference sequence). CDR3 sequence: CASSFVGDTEAFF. The CDR3 nucleotides read TGTGCCAGCAGCTTCGTCGGGGACACTGAAGCTTTCTTT. The full variable domain, completed using reference TRBV7-9 and TRBJ1-1, is DTGVSQNPRHKITKRGQNVTFRCDPISEHNRLYWYRQTLGQGPEFLTYFQNEAQLEKSRLLSDRFSAERPKGSFSTLEIQRTEQGDSAMYLCASSFVGDTEAFFGQGTRLTVV.